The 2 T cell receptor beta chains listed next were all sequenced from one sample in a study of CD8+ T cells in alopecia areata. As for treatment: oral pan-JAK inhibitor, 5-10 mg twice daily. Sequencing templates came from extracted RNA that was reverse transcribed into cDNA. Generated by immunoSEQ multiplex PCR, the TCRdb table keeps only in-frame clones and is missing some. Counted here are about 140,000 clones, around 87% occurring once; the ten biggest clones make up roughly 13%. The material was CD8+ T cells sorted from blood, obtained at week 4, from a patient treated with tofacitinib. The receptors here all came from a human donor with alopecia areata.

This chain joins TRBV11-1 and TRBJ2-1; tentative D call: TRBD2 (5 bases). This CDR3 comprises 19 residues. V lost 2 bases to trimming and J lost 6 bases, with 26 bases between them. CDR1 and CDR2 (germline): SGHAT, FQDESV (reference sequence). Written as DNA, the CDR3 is TGTGCCAGCAGCTTATTGCCGCCGTGGGAATTAGATGCGGGCAATGAGCAGTTCTTC. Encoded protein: CASSLLPPWELDAGNEQFF. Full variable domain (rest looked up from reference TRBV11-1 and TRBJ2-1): EAEVAQSPRYKITEKSQAVAFWCDPISGHATLYWYRQILGQGPELLVQFQDESVVDDSQLPKDRFSAERLKGVDSTLKIQPAELGDSAMYLCASSLLPPWELDAGNEQFFGPGTRLTVL.

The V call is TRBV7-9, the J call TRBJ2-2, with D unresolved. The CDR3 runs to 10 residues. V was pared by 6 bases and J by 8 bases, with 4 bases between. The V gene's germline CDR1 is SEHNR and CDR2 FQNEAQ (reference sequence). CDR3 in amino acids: CASSEGELFF. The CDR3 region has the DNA TGTGCCAGCAGTGAGGGGGAGCTGTTTTTT.